A selection of T cell receptor beta chains follows, all from one sample in a study of T-cell reconstitution after alpha-beta-depleted transplantation in children. TCRdb re-derived calls from the PCR reads in MiXCR, one entry per CDR3 protein. The sample consists of some 240,000 distinct CDR3 sequences, 9.7% of them appearing once. Sequencing used PBMCs from the stem cell graft donor, obtained from the stem cell graft. The receptors were sampled from a human donor who donated a stem cell graft to a child with SCID. The CDR3 runs from the conserved cysteine through the conserved F or W. A D gene is named only where the DNA matches it firmly. Clone sizes are given selectively: once, few, many, or a class where the clone is expanded.

cdr3_length j_call v_call clone_size d_call cdr3_nt cdr3_aa
18 TRBJ2-7 TRBV3-1 . TRBD2 TGTGCCTTCTGTTTTGGACTAGCGGGGGGTGCGGGCTCCTACGAGCAGTACTTC CAFCFGLAGGAGSYEQYF
14 TRBJ2-1 TRBV27 many TRBD1 TGTGCCAGCAGTACTCCGGGACAGTACAATGAGCAGTTCTTC CASSTPGQYNEQFF
17 TRBJ1-2 TRBV7-9 many . TGTGCCAGCAGCTTCAACACCCAGGGGTCAGCTAACTATGGCTACACCTTC CASSFNTQGSANYGYTF
14 TRBJ1-6 TRBV12-3/TRBV12-4 many . TGTGCCAGCAGTTTAGGACAAACCCACTCACCCCTCCACTTT CASSLGQTHSPLHF
16 TRBJ1-5 TRBV19 many . TGTGCCAGTAGCACCTGGGGGGTGGGGAAAGTTTTGACCCAGCATTTT CASSTWGVGKVLTQHF
15 TRBJ2-2 TRBV12-3/TRBV12-4 few . TGTGCCAGCAGTTTATCCCGACAGGAAGACGGGGAGCTGTTTTTT CASSLSRQEDGELFF
11 TRBJ1-4 TRBV20-1 many . TGCAGTGCCCTGCATAATGAAAAACTGTTTTTT CSALHNEKLFF
14 TRBJ1-2 TRBV20-1 few TRBD1 TGCAGTGCTGCGCCCGGACAGGAGGGGTATGGCTACACCTTC CSAAPGQEGYGYTF
14 TRBJ2-2 TRBV7-2 many . TGTGCCAGCAGCTTCACAGGGCGTACCGGGGAGCTGTTTTTT CASSFTGRTGELFF
15 TRBJ1-2 TRBV20-1 many TRBD1 TGCAGTGCTAGAGTGTCCGGGACAGGAGGCTATGGCTACACCTTC CSARVSGTGGYGYTF
15 TRBJ1-2 TRBV5-1 many TRBD1 TGCGCCAGCAGCGTCCAGGGGGCCGCAGATTATGGCTACACCTTC CASSVQGAADYGYTF
15 TRBJ2-1 TRBV5-1 many TRBD2 TGCGCCAGCAGCCCCCTAGCGGGGGGGGACAATGAGCAGTTCTTC CASSPLAGGDNEQFF
13 TRBJ2-1 TRBV20-1 many . TGCAGTGCTGAGGCTTGGGGCGACAATGAGCAGTTCTTC CSAEAWGDNEQFF
16 TRBJ1-1 TRBV10-3 many TRBD1 TGTGCCATCAGTGATTCTTACCGGGACAGGGGCGCTGAAGCTTTCTTT CAISDSYRDRGAEAFF
16 TRBJ2-1 TRBV4-2 few . TGTGCCAGCAGCCAAGTCGGGGTTGAAGGGGTCAATGAGCAGTTCTTC CASSQVGVEGVNEQFF
12 TRBJ2-3 TRBV7-3 many . TGTGCCAGCAGCTCCCAGGCAGATACGCAGTATTTT CASSSQADTQYF
15 TRBJ2-1 TRBV7-2 few . TGTGCCAGCAGCTTAGAGGTAGGGCTAAGCAATGAGCAGTTCTTC CASSLEVGLSNEQFF
15 TRBJ2-7 TRBV29-1 . . TGCAGCGTTCTGGGAAGACTCAAGAGCTCCTACGAGCAGTACTTC CSVLGRLKSSYEQYF
15 TRBJ2-1 TRBV6-2/TRBV6-3 many . TGTGCCAGCAGTTACTCGTCGCAGGGTGGCAATGAGCAGTTCTTC CASSYSSQGGNEQFF
16 TRBJ2-7 TRBV5-1 many TRBD1 TGCGCCAGCAGCTTGGCCAAAGGTGACAGGGGGTCCGAGCAGTACTTC CASSLAKGDRGSEQYF
14 TRBJ2-5 TRBV11-2 . . TGTGCCAGCAGTTGGCGGCAGGGGTTTGAGACCCAGTACTTC CASSWRQGFETQYF
11 TRBJ1-2 TRBV18 few . TGTGCCAGCTCACCGGGGCTTGGCTACACCTTC CASSPGLGYTF